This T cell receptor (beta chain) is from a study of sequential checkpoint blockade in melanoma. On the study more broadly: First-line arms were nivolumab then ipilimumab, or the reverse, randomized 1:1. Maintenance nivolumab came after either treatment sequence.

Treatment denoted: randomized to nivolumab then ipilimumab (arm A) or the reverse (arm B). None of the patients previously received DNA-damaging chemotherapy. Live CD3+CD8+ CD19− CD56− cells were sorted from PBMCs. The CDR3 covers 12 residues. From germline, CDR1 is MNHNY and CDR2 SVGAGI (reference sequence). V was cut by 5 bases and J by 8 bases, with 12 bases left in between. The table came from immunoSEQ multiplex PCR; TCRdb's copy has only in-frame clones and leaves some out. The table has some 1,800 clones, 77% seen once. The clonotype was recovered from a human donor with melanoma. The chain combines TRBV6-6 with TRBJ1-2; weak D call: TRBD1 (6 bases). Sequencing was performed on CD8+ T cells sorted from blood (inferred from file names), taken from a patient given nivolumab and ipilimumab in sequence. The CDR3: CASSPNQGGYTF. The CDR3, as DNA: TGTGCCAGCAGTCCTAATCAGGGGGGCTACACCTTC.